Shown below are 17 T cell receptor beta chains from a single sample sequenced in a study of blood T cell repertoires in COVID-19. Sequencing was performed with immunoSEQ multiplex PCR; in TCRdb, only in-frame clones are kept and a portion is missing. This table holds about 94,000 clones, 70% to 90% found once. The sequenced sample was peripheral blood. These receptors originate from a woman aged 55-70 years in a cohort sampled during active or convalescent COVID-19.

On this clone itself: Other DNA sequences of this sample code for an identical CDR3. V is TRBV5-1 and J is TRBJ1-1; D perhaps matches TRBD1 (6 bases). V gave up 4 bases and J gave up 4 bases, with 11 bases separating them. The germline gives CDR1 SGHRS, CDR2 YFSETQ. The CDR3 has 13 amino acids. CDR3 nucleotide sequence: TGCGCCAGCAGCGGTGGACAGACCACTGAAGCTTTCTTT. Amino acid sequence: CASSGGQTTEAFF.

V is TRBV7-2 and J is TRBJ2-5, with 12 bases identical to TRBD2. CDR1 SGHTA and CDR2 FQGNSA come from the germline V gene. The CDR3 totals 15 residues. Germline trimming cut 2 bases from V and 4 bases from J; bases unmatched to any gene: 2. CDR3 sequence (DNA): TGTGCCAGCAGCTTAACTAGCGGGGGGACAGAGACCCAGTACTTC. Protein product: CASSLTSGGTETQYF.

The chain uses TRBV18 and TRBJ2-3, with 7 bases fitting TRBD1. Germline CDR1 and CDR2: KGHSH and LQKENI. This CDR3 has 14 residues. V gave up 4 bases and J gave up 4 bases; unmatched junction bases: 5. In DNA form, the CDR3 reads TGTGCCAGCTCACGGGACGGGACAGCAGATACGCAGTATTTT. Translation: CASSRDGTADTQYF.

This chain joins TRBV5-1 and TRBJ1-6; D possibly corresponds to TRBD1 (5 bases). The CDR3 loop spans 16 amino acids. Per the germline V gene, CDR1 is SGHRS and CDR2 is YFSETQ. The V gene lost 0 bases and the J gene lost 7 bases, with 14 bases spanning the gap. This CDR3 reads CASSLGQGRNNSPLHF. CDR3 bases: TGCGCCAGCAGCTTGGGCCAGGGCCGAAACAATTCACCCCTCCACTTT.

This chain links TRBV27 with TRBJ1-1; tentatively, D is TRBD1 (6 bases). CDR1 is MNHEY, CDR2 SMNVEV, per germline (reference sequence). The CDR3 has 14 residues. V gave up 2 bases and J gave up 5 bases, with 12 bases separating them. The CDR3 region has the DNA TGTGCCAGCAGTTTAACAGGGCTATTGACTGAAGCTTTCTTT. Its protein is CASSLTGLLTEAFF.

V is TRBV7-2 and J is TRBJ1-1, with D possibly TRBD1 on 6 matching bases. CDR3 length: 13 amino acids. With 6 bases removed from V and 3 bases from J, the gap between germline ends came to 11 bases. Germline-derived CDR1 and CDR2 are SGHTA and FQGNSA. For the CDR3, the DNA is TGTGCCAGCAGATCAGGGGTGGACACTGAAGCTTTCTTT. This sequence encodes CASRSGVDTEAFF.

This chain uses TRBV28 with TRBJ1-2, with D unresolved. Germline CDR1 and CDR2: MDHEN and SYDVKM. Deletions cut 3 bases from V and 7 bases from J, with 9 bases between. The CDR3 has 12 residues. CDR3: CASSLETRGYTF. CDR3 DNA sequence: TGTGCCAGCAGTTTGGAGACTCGTGGCTACACCTTC.

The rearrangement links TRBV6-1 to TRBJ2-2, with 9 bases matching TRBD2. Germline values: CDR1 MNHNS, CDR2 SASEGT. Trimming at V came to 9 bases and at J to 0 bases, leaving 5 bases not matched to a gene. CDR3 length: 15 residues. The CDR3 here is CASRSSGANTGELFF. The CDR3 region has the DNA TGTGCCAGTAGATCTAGCGGGGCGAACACCGGGGAGCTGTTTTTT.

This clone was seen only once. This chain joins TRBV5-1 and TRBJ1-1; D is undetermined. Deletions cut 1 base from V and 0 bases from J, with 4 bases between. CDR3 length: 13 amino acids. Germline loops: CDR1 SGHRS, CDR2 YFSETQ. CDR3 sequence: CASSLNLNTEAFF. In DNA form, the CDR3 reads TGCGCCAGCAGCTTGAACTTGAACACTGAAGCTTTCTTT. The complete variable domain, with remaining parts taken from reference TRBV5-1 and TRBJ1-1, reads KAGVTQTPRYLIKTRGQQVTLSCSPISGHRSVSWYQQTPGQGLQFLFEYFSETQRNKGNFPGRFSGRQFSNSRSEMNVSTLELGDSALYLCASSLNLNTEAFFGQGTRLTVV.

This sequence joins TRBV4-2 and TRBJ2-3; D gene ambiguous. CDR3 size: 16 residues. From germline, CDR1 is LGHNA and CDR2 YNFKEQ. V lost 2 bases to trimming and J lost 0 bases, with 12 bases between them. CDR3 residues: CASSQTFLVSTDTQYF. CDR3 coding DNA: TGTGCCAGCAGCCAAACTTTCTTAGTTAGCACAGATACGCAGTATTTT.

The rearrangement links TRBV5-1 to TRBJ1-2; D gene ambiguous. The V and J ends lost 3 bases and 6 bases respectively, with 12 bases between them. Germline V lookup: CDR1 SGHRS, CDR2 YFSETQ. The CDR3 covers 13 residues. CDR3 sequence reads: CASSSTDFHGYTF. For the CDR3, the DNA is TGCGCCAGCAGCTCGACGGACTTTCATGGCTACACCTTC.

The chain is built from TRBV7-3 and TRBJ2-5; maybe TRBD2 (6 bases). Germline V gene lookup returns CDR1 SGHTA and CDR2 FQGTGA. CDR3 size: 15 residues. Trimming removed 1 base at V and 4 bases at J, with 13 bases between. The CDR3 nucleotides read TGTGCCAGCAGCTTAATCTCCGGAGGGCGAGAGACCCAGTACTTC. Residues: CASSLISGGRETQYF.

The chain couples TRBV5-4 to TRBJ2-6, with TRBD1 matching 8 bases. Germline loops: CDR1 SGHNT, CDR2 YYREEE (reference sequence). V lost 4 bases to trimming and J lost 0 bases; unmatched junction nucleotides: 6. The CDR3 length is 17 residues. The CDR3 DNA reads TGTGCCAGCAGCCCCCCGGGACAGGTCTCTGGGGCCAACGTCCTGACTTTC. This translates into CASSPPGQVSGANVLTF.

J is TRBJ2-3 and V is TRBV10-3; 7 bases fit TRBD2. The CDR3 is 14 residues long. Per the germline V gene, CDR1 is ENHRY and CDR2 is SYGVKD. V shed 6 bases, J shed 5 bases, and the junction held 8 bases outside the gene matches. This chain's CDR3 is CAIRGGSPGDTQYF. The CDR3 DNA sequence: TGTGCCATCAGGGGCGGGAGCCCGGGAGATACGCAGTATTTT.

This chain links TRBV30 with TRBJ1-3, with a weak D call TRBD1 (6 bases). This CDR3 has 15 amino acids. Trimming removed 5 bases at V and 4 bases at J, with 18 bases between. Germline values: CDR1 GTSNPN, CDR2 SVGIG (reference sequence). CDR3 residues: CAWRGAGLLGNTIYF. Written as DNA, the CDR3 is TGTGCCTGGCGGGGGGCAGGCCTTTTGGGAAACACCATATATTTT.

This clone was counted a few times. This chain's CDR3 is CASTPTRAGANEKLFF. CDR3 sequence (DNA): TGTGCCAGCACCCCCACCAGGGCGGGAGCTAATGAAAAACTGTTTTTT. The chain combines TRBV27 with TRBJ1-4; D may be TRBD1 (5 bases). The CDR3 contains 16 residues. Germline V gene lookup returns CDR1 MNHEY and CDR2 SMNVEV (reference sequence). Trimming took off 7 bases at V and 3 bases at J, with 18 bases between the two ends.

CDR3 nucleotides: TGTGCCAGTAGTATAGGGTCGGGAGAGACCCAGTACTTC. Translation: CASSIGSGETQYF. The chain is built from TRBV19 and TRBJ2-5; no definite D call. Trimming stripped 1 base from V and 4 bases from J, with 7 bases between. Germline V CDR1 and CDR2: LNHDA, SQIVND (reference sequence). This CDR3 has 13 amino acids.